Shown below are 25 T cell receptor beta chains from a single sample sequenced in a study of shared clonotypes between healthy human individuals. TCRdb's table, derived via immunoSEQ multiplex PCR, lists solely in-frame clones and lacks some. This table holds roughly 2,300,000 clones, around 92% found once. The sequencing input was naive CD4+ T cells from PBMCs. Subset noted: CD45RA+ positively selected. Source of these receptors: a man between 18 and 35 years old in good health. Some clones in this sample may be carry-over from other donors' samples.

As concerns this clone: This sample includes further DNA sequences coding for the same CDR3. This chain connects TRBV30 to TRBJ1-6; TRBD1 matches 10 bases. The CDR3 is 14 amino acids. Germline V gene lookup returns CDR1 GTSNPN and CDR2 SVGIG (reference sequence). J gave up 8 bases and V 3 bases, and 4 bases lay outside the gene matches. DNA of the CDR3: TGTGCCTGGAGCCGGGACAGGGGTTATTCACCCCTCCACTTT. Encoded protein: CAWSRDRGYSPLHF.

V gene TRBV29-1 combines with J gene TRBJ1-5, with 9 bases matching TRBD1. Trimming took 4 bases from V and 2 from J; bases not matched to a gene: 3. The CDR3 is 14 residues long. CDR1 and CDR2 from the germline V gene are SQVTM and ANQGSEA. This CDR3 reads CSVVQGAGNQPQHF. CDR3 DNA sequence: TGCAGCGTTGTACAGGGGGCGGGCAATCAGCCCCAGCATTTT.

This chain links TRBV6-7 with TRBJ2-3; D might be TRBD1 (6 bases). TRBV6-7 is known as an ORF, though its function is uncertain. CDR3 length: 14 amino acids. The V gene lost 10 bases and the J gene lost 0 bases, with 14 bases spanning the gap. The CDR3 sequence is CAKGQSPSTDTQYF. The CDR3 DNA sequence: TGTGCCAAAGGACAGTCCCCAAGCACAGATACGCAGTATTTT.

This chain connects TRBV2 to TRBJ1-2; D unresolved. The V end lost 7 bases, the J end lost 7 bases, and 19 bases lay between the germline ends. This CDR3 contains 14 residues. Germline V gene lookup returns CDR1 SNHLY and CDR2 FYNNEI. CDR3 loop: CASKAERTGSGYTF. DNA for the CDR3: TGTGCCAGCAAGGCAGAAAGGACGGGTAGTGGCTACACCTTC.

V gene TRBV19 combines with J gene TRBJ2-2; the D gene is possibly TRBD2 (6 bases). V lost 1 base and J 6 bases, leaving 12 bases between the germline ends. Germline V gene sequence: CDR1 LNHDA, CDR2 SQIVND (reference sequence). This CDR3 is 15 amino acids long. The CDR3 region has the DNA TGTGCCAGTAGTATAGGTCGGGGGTTCGCCGGGGAGCTGTTTTTT. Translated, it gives CASSIGRGFAGELFF.

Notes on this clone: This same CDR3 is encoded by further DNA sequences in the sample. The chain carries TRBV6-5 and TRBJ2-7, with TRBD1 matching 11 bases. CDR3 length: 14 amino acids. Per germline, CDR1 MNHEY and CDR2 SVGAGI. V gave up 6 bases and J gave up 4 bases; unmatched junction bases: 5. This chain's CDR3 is CASSPDRGRYEQYF. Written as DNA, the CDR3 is TGTGCCAGCAGCCCGGACAGGGGGCGGTACGAGCAGTACTTC.

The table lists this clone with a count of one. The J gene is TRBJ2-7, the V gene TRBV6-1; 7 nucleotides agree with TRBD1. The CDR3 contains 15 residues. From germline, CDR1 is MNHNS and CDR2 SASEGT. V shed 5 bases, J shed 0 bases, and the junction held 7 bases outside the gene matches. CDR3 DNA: TGTGCCAGCAGTACTGACAGGGCGAGCTCCTACGAGCAGTACTTC. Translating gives CASSTDRASSYEQYF.

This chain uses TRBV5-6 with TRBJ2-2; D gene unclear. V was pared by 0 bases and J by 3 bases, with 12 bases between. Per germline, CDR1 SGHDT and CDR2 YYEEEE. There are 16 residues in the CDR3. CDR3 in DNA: TGTGCCAGCAGCTTGGGGGCCTACTTTGACACCGGGGAGCTGTTTTTT. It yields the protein CASSLGAYFDTGELFF.

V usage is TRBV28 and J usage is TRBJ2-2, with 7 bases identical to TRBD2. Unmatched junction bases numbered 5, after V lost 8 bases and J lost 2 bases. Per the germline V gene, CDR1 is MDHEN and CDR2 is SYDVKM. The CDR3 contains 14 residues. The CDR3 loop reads CASASGLNTGELFF. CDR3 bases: TGTGCCAGCGCTAGCGGCTTAAACACCGGGGAGCTGTTTTTT.

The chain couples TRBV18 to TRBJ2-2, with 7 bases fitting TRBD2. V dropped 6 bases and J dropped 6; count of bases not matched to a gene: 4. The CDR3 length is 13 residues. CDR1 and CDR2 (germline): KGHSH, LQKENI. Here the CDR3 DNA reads TGTGCCAGCTCTGGACTAGAAGCCGGGGAGCTGTTTTTT. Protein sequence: CASSGLEAGELFF.

The CDR3 region has the DNA TGTGCCAGTAGGACAGACACTAGGAACACCGGGGAGCTGTTTTTT. Translating gives CASRTDTRNTGELFF. The gene calls are TRBV6-5 and TRBJ2-2; D is perhaps TRBD1 (6 bases). This CDR3 region has 15 residues. Germline-derived CDR1 and CDR2 are MNHEY and SVGAGI. The V and J ends lost 9 bases and 1 base respectively, with 15 bases between them.

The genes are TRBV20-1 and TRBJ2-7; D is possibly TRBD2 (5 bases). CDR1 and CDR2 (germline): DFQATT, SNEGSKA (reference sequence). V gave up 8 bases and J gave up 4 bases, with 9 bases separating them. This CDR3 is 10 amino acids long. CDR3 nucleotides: TGCAGTTTGTGGAGGTACGAGCAGTACTTC. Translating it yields CSLWRYEQYF.

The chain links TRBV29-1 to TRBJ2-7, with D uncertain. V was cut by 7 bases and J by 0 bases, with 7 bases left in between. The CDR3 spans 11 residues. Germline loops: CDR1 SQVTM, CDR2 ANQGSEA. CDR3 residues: CSGRNSYEQYF. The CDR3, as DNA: TGCAGCGGCAGAAACTCCTACGAGCAGTACTTC.

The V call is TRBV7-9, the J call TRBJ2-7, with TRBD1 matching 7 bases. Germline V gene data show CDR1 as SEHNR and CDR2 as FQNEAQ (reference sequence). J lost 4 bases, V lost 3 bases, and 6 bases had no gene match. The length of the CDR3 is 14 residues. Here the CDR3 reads CASSFLGGLYEQYF. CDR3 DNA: TGTGCCAGCAGCTTTCTAGGGGGCTTATACGAGCAGTACTTC.

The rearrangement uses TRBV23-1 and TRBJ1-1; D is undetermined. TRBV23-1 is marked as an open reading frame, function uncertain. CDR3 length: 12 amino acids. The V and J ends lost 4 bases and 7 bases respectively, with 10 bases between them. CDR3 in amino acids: CASSRGVREAFF. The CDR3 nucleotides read TGCGCCAGCAGTCGGGGAGTACGTGAAGCTTTCTTT.

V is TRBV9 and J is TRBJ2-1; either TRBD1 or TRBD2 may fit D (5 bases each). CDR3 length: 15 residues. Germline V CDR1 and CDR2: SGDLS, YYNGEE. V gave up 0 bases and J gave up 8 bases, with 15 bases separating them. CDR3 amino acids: CASSVVPRGRHEQFF. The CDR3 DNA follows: TGTGCCAGCAGCGTAGTCCCCCGGGGCCGCCATGAGCAGTTCTTC.

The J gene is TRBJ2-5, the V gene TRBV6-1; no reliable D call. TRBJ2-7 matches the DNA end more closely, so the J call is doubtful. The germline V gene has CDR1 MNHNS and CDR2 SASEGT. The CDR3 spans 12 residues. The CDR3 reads CASSDSAPEQYF. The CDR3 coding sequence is TGTGCCAGCAGTGACAGCGCTCCCGAGCAGTACTTC.

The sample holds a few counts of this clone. The CDR3 bases are TGTGCCAGCAGCGAGGGCAGCAATCAGCCCCAGCATTTT. This encodes CASSEGSNQPQHF. The chain combines TRBV9 with TRBJ1-5; D is unclear. Germline-derived CDR1 and CDR2 are SGDLS and YYNGEE. This CDR3 comprises 13 residues. Trimming stripped 3 bases from V and 1 base from J, with 5 bases between.

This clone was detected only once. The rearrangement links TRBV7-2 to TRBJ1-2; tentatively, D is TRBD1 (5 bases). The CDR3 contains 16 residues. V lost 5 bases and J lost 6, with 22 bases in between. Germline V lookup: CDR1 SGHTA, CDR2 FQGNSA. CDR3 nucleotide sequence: TGTGCCAGCAGCCAGCGGATGCCCGGGGCCACGGATGGCTACACCTTC. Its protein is CASSQRMPGATDGYTF.

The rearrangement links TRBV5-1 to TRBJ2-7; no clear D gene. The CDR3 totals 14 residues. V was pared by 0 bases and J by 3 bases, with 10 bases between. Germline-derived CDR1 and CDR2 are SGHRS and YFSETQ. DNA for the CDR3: TGCGCCAGCAGCTTGGGTGGAGTGAACTACGAGCAGTACTTC. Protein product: CASSLGGVNYEQYF.

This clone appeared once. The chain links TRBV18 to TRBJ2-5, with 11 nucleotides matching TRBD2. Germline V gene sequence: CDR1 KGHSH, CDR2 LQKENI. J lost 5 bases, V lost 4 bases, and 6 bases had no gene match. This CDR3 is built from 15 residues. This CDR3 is CASSLLLAGVETQYF. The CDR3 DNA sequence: TGTGCCAGCTCACTCCTACTAGCGGGAGTCGAGACCCAGTACTTC.

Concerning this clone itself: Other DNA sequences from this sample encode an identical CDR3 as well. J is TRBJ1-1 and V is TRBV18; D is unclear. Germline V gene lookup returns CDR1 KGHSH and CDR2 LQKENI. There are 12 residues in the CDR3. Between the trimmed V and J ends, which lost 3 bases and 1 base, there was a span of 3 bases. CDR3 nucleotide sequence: TGTGCCAGCTCACCCCAGAACACTGAAGCTTTCTTT. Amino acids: CASSPQNTEAFF.

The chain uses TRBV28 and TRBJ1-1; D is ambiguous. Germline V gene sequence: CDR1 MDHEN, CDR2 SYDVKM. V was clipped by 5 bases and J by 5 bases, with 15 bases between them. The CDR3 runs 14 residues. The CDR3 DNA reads TGTGCCAGCAGTCCCCGGAAGGGTAATACTGAAGCTTTCTTT. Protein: CASSPRKGNTEAFF. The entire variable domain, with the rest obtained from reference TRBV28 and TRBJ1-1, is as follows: DVKVTQSSRYLVKRTGEKVFLECVQDMDHENMFWYRQDPGLGLRLIYFSYDVKMKEKGDIPEGYSVSREKKERFSLILESASTNQTSMYLCASSPRKGNTEAFFGQGTRLTVV.

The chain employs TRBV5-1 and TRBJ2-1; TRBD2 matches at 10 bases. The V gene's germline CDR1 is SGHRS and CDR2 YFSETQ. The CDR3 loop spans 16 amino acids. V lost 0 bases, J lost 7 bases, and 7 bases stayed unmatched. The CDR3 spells CASSLELAGERNEQFF. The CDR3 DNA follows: TGCGCCAGCAGCTTGGAGCTAGCGGGAGAACGGAATGAGCAGTTCTTC.

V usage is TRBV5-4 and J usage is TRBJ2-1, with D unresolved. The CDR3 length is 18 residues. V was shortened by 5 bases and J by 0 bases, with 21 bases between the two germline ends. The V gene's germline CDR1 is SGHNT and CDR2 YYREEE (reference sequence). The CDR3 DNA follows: TGTGCCAGCAGGCCCCGGTTAGTAGCCGACAACTCCTACAATGAGCAGTTCTTC. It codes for CASRPRLVADNSYNEQFF. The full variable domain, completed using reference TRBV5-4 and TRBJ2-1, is ETGVTQSPTHLIKTRGQQVTLRCSSQSGHNTVSWYQQALGQGPQFIFQYYREEENGRGNFPPRFSGLQFPNYSSELNVNALELDDSALYLCASRPRLVADNSYNEQFFGPGTRLTVL.